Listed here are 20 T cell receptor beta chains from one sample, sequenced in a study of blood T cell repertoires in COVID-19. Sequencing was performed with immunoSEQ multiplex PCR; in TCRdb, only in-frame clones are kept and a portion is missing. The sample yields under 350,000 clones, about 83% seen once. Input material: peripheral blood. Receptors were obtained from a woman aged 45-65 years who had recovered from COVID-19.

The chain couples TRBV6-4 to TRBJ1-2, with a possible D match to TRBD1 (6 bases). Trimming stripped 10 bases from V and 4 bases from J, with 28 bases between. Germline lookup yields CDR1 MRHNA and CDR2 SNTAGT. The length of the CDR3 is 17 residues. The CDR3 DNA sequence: TGTGCCACCCGATGGGCATTGACAGGTAACCTCCGCTATGGCTACACCTTC. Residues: CATRWALTGNLRYGYTF.

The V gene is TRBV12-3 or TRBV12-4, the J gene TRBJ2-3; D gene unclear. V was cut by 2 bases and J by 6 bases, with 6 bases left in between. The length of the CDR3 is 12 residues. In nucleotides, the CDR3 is TGTGCCAGCAGTTTACAGATGGATACGCAGTATTTT. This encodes CASSLQMDTQYF.

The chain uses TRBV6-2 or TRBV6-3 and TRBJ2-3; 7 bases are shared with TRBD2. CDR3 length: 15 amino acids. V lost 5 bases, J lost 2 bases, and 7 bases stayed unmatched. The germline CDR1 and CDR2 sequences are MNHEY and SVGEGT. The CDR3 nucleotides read TGTGCCAGCAGTCGAATAGCGGGTACCACAGATACGCAGTATTTT. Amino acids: CASSRIAGTTDTQYF.

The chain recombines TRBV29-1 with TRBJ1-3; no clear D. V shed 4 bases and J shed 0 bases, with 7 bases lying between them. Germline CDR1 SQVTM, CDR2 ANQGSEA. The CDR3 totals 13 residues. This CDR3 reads CSVVPGSGNTIYF. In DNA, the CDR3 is TGCAGCGTTGTCCCAGGCTCTGGAAACACCATATATTTT.

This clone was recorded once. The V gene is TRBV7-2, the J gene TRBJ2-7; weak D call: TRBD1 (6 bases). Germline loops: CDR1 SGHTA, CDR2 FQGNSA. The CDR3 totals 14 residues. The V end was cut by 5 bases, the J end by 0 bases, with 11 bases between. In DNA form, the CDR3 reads TGTGCCAGCAGCAAGACAGGAGGCTCCTACGAGCAGTACTTC. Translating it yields CASSKTGGSYEQYF.

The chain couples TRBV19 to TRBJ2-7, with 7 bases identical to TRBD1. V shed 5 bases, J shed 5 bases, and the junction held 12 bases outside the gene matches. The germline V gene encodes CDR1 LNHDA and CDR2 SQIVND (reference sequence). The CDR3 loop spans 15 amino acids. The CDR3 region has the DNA TGTGCCAGTAGTTTTGAATACGGGACAGACCACGAGCAGTACTTC. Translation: CASSFEYGTDHEQYF.

The CDR3 region has the DNA TGTGCCAGCACCATCCGAGGGCACGGCGAAAAACTGTTTTTT. This codes for CASTIRGHGEKLFF. The chain employs TRBV7-9 and TRBJ1-4; D uncertain. The CDR3 is 14 residues long. With 7 bases removed from V and 8 bases from J, the gap between germline ends came to 17 bases. Germline CDR1 reads SEHNR; CDR2 reads FQNEAQ (reference sequence). Using reference TRBV7-9 and TRBJ1-4 for the parts outside the CDR3, the full variable domain is DTGVSQNPRHKITKRGQNVTFRCDPISEHNRLYWYRQTLGQGPEFLTYFQNEAQLEKSRLLSDRFSAERPKGSFSTLEIQRTEQGDSAMYLCASTIRGHGEKLFFGSGTQLSVL.

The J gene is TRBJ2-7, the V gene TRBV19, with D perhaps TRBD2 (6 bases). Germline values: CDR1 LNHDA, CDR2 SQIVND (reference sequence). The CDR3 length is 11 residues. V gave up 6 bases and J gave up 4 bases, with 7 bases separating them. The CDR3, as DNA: TGTGCCAGTAGGGGGACTTACGAGCAGTACTTC. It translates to CASRGTYEQYF.

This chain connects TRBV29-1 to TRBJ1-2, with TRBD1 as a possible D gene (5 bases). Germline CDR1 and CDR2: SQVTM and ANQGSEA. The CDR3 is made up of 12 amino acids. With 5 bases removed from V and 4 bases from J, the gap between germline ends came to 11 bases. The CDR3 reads CSVTATAYGYTF. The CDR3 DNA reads TGCAGCGTTACCGCGACAGCCTATGGCTACACCTTC. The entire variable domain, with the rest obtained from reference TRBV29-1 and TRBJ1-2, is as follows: SAVISQKPSRDICQRGTSLTIQCQVDSQVTMMFWYRQQPGQSLTLIATANQGSEATYESGFVIDKFPISRPNLTFSTLTVSNMSPEDSSIYLCSVTATAYGYTFGSGTRLTVV.

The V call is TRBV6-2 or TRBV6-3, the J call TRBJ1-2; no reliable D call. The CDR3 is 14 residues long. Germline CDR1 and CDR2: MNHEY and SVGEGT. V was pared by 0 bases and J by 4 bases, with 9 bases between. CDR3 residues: CASSYSEGFYGYTF. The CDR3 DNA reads TGTGCCAGCAGTTACTCTGAGGGATTCTATGGCTACACCTTC.

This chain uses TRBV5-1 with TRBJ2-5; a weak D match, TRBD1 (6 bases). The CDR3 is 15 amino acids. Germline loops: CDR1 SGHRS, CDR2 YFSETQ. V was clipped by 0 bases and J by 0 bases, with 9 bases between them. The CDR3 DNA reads TGCGCCAGCAGCTTGGGTAGGGGGTACCAAGAGACCCAGTACTTC. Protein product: CASSLGRGYQETQYF.

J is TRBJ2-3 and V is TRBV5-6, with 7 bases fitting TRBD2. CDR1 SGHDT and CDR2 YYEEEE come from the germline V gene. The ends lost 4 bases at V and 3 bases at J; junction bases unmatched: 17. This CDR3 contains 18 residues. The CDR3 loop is CASSPFWGDGGSTDTQYF. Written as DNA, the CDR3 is TGTGCCAGCAGCCCATTTTGGGGAGACGGGGGGTCGACAGATACGCAGTATTTT.

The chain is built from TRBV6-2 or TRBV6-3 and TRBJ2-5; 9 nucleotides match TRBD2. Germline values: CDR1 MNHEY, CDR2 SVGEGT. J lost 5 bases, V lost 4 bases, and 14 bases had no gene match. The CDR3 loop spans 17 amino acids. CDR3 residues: CASSLGSGSSARETQYF. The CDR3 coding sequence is TGTGCCAGCAGTTTAGGTAGCGGGAGTTCGGCGAGGGAGACCCAGTACTTC.

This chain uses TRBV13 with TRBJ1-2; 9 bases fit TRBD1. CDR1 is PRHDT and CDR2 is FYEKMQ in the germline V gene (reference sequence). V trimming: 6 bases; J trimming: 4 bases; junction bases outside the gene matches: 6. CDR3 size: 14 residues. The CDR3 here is CASSPGQGSYGYTF. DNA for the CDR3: TGTGCCAGCAGTCCGGGACAGGGTAGCTATGGCTACACCTTC. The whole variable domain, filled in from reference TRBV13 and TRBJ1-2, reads AAGVIQSPRHLIKEKRETATLKCYPIPRHDTVYWYQQGPGQDPQFLISFYEKMQSDKGSIPDRFSAQQFSDYHSELNMSSLELGDSALYFCASSPGQGSYGYTFGSGTRLTVV.

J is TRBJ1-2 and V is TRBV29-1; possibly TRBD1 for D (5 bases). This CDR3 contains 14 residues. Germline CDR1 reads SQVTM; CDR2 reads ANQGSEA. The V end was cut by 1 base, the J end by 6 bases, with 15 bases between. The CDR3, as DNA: TGCAGCGTTGAAGCGGGCAGGGCCTTTGATGGCTACACCTTC. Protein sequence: CSVEAGRAFDGYTF.

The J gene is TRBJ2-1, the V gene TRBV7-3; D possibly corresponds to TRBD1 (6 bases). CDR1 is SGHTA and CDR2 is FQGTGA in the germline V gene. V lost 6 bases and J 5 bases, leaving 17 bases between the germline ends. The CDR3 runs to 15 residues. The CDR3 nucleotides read TGTGCCAGCAGGAGGGACATGAGATACGACAATGAGCAGTTCTTC. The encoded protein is CASRRDMRYDNEQFF. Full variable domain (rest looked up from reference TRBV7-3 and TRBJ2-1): GAGVSQTPSNKVTEKGKYVELRCDPISGHTALYWYRQSLGQGPEFLIYFQGTGAADDSGLPNDRFFAVRPEGSVSTLKIQRTERGDSAVYLCASRRDMRYDNEQFFGPGTRLTVL.

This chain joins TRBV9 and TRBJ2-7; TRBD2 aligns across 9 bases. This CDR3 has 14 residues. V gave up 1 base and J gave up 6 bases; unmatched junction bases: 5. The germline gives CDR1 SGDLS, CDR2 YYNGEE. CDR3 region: CASSVSSGGLEQYF. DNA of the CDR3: TGTGCCAGCAGCGTATCCAGCGGGGGGCTCGAGCAGTACTTC. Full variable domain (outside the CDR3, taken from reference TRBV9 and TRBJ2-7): DSGVTQTPKHLITATGQRVTLRCSPRSGDLSVYWYQQSLDQGLQFLIQYYNGEERAKGNILERFSAQQFPDLHSELNLSSLELGDSALYFCASSVSSGGLEQYFGPGTRLTVT.

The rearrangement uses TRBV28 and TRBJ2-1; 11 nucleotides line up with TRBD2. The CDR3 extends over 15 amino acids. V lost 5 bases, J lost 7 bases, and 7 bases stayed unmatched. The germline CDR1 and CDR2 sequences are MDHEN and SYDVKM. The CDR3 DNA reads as TGTGCCAGCAGTGTAGCGGGAGGGCCGGGGAATGAGCAGTTCTTC. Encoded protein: CASSVAGGPGNEQFF.

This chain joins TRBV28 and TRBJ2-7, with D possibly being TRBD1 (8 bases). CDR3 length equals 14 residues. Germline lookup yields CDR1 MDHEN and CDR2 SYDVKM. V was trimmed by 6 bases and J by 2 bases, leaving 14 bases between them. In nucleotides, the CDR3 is TGTGCCAGCAGAGCGGGACAGGCGGCCTACGAGCAGTACTTC. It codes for CASRAGQAAYEQYF.

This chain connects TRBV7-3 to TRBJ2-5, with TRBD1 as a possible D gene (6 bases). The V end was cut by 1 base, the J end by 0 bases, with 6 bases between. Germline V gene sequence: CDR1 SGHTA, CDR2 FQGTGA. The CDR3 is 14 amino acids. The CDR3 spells CASSLNRDQETQYF. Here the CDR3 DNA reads TGTGCCAGCAGCTTAAACAGGGACCAAGAGACCCAGTACTTC.